The subject of this entry is one T cell receptor (beta chain). Its target is not known. CDR3 length equals 13 residues. Looked up from germline, CDR1 is MNHNS and CDR2 is SASEGT. The V and J ends lost 5 bases and 4 bases respectively, with 11 bases between them. Libraries were prepared by immunoSEQ multiplex PCR; TCRdb keeps only in-frame clonotypes and omits some of them. The sample records around 96,000 clones, approximately 81% being singletons. The record originates from a study of glioma-infiltrating T cells after dendritic cell vaccination. Study-wide findings and caveats: Few patients contributed both blood and tumor specimens. Higher TCR clonality did not directly relate to longer survival.

The rearrangement uses TRBV6-1 and TRBJ1-2; D call uncertain. The TCR sequence derives from a human donor with glioblastoma. The sample in question was blood, obtained before dendritic cell vaccination. CDR3 nucleotide sequence: TGTGCCAGCAGTTCCCCTCCCGGCTATGGCTACACCTTC. Its protein is CASSSPPGYGYTF.